Shown below are 3 T cell receptor beta chains from a single sample sequenced in a study of blood T cell repertoires in COVID-19. TCRdb keeps only in-frame clones here, not all; method: immunoSEQ multiplex PCR. Here the sample spans some 210,000 clones, about 91% being singletons. The specimen was peripheral blood. Receptors were obtained from a man aged 30 to 39 with acute or convalescent COVID-19.

This chain joins TRBV5-5 and TRBJ1-1; a possible D gene is TRBD1 (6 bases). The germline V gene encodes CDR1 SGHKS and CDR2 YYEKEE (reference sequence). The CDR3 spans 11 residues. The ends were cut back, 3 bases at V and 6 bases at J, with 6 bases in the middle. The CDR3 sequence is CASSYRAEAFF. The CDR3 coding sequence is TGTGCCAGCAGCTACAGGGCTGAAGCTTTCTTT. Full variable domain (missing parts from reference TRBV5-5 and TRBJ1-1): DAGVTQSPTHLIKTRGQQVTLRCSPISGHKSVSWYQQVLGQGPQFIFQYYEKEERGRGNFPDRFSARQFPNYSSELNVNALLLGDSALYLCASSYRAEAFFGQGTRLTVV.

V is TRBV10-2 and J is TRBJ2-7; no clear D. The V end was cut by 2 bases, the J end by 5 bases, with 16 bases between. CDR3 length: 15 residues. Looked up from germline, CDR1 is WSHSY and CDR2 is SAAADI. CDR3 region: CASSEGGGSPDEQYF. CDR3 nucleotide sequence: TGCGCCAGCAGTGAGGGCGGCGGCAGCCCGGACGAGCAGTACTTC.

This chain links TRBV5-6 with TRBJ1-3; possible D gene TRBD1, 6 bases. This CDR3 spans 15 amino acids. CDR1 and CDR2 from the germline V gene are SGHDT and YYEEEE. V lost 4 bases, J lost 2 bases, and 13 bases lay in between. CDR3 DNA sequence: TGTGCCAGCAGCGAACAGGGTATTACTGGAAACACCATATATTTT. It translates to CASSEQGITGNTIYF. Together with reference TRBV5-6 and TRBJ1-3, the CDR3 gives the full variable domain: DAGVTQSPTHLIKTRGQQVTLRCSPKSGHDTVSWYQQALGQGPQFIFQYYEEEERQRGNFPDRFSGHQFPNYSSELNVNALLLGDSALYLCASSEQGITGNTIYFGEGSWLTVV.